Listed below are T cell receptor beta chains from one sample, sequenced in a study of regulatory T cells in long-lasting Graves disease. TCRdb passed the multiplex PCR reads through MiXCR, listing each CDR3 protein once. The table includes around 450,000 distinct CDR3 sequences, about a fifth detected once. The sample was peripheral blood mononuclear cells (PBMCs), taken when the disease was refractory, from a patient treated with antithyroid drugs. These receptors were collected from a female donor with Graves disease. Both conserved end residues are part of each CDR3. The D gene is left open where the match is weak. Some rows have no size entry. The others give once, few or many, or a class for an expanded clone.

. | 20 | TRBJ1-1 | . | TRBV7-7 | TGTGCTAGCAGCTTAAAAGCAGGAGGAACCTATCGTACCTTGAACACTGAAGCTTTCTTT | CASSLKAGGTYRTLNTEAFF
many | 13 | TRBJ1-2 | . | TRBV2 | TGTGCCAGTTTCTATCTTACGCGGTATGGCTACACCTTC | CASFYLTRYGYTF
. | 15 | TRBJ1-5 | . | TRBV11-2 | TGTGCCAGCAGCCCCGGGGGGTCAGGGAGCCAGCCCCAGCATTTT | CASSPGGSGSQPQHF
many | 12 | TRBJ2-5 | TRBD2 | TRBV7-9 | TGTGCCAGCGCGGGGGGTCAAGAGACCCAGTACTTC | CASAGGQETQYF
many | 14 | TRBJ1-2 | . | TRBV28 | TGTGCCAGCAGTTTATGGGGAGGCCTGGGTGGCTACACCTTC | CASSLWGGLGGYTF
many | 13 | TRBJ2-7 | . | TRBV7-8 | TGTGCCAGCACCTTAACAGAGACCTACGAGCAGTACTTC | CASTLTETYEQYF
few | 16 | TRBJ2-1 | TRBD2 | TRBV12-3/TRBV12-4 | TGTGCCAGCAGGCGCCCGGGACTAGAAGGCTACAATGAGCAGTTCTTC | CASRRPGLEGYNEQFF
many | 18 | TRBJ2-5 | TRBD2 | TRBV6-1 | TGTGCCAGCAGACCTACCCTCGGACTAGCGGGAGGAATGGAGACCCAGTACTTC | CASRPTLGLAGGMETQYF
many | 13 | TRBJ2-7 | . | TRBV10-3 | TGTGCCATCAGTGACTTGGACTTTAGGGAGCAGTACTTC | CAISDLDFREQYF
few | 15 | TRBJ1-6 | . | TRBV6-1 | TGTGCCAGCGGGAAGTCCCTCGAGTATAATTCACCCCTCCACTTT | CASGKSLEYNSPLHF
many | 13 | TRBJ2-5 | . | TRBV2 | TGTGCCAGCAGACCGACGGTGAGGGCGGCCCAGTACTTC | CASRPTVRAAQYF
. | 17 | TRBJ1-4 | TRBD1 | TRBV4-3 | TGCGCCAGCAGCCAAGCGGAGAGGGGGCCCACTAATGAAAAACTGTTTTTT | CASSQAERGPTNEKLFF
. | 15 | TRBJ1-2 | TRBD1 | TRBV28 | TGTGCCACCCTTCCCCCGGACAGGGAATTGGGTGGCTACACCTTC | CATLPPDRELGGYTF
few | 13 | TRBJ1-2 | . | TRBV5-6 | TGTGCCAGCAGCTTTAGTCAGGGCGGCCGGAGAACCTTC | CASSFSQGGRRTF
many | 12 | TRBJ2-7 | . | TRBV28 | TGTGCCAGCAGTTTTCGTCGGGGCGAGCAGTACTTC | CASSFRRGEQYF
. | 15 | TRBJ2-2 | . | TRBV2 | TGTGCCAGCAGTATAAGCGGCAGCGGCACCGGGGAGCTGTTTTTT | CASSISGSGTGELFF
many | 15 | TRBJ2-5 | TRBD2 | TRBV29-1 | TGCAGCGTTGAAACTAGCGGGGCGTACCAAGAGACCCAGTACTTC | CSVETSGAYQETQYF
many | 14 | TRBJ1-1 | TRBD1 | TRBV2 | TGTGCCAGCAGGGGGAAAGGGGGCAGCACTGAAGCTTTCTTT | CASRGKGGSTEAFF
. | 13 | TRBJ2-2 | . | TRBV7-9 | TGTGCCAGCAGCTCCCCGGAGGCCGCAAGGCTGTTTTTT | CASSSPEAARLFF
. | 14 | TRBJ1-1 | TRBD1 | TRBV25-1 | TGTGCCAGTAGACTGGGACAGGAGAACACTGAAGCTTTCTTT | CASRLGQENTEAFF
. | 19 | TRBJ2-4 | TRBD1 | TRBV19 | TGTGCCAGCCGCCCCCTAAGGGGACAGGGGGGAATGGCCAAAAACATTCAGTACTTC | CASRPLRGQGGMAKNIQYF
many | 17 | TRBJ2-4 | . | TRBV28 | TGTGCCAGCAGTCCCTTTTTGGGGGAGAGTACCAAAAACATTCAGTACTTC | CASSPFLGESTKNIQYF
many | 15 | TRBJ1-5 | . | TRBV28 | TGTGCCAGCAGTTTTCAACCCCCAGGGGATCAGCCCCAGCATTTT | CASSFQPPGDQPQHF